Below are 7 T cell receptor beta chains sequenced from a single sample in a study of Graves' ophthalmopathy and Graves' hyperthyroidism. RNA transcripts were the template, and TCR beta CDR3 regions were amplified from them. After a first-round RT-PCR with HTBI primers, a second-round multiplex PCR was run. TCRdb redid the calling of the multiplex PCR reads with MiXCR, one entry per CDR3 protein. The sample holds about 210,000 distinct CDR3 sequences; roughly 27% are singletons and the top ten take approximately 9.6%. Sequencing was carried out using peripheral blood. The receptors were gathered from a man aged 45 to 65 with Graves' ophthalmopathy.

There are many counts of this clonotype. This chain joins TRBV19 and TRBJ2-5; D gene ambiguous. Germline V CDR1 and CDR2: LNHDA, SQIVND (reference sequence). This CDR3 comprises 13 residues. V was pared by 0 bases and J by 4 bases, with 6 bases between. This CDR3 is CASSIDEGETQYF. CDR3 sequence (DNA): TGTGCCAGTAGTATAGACGAAGGAGAGACCCAGTACTTC.

In this sample, this clonotype turned up a few times. CDR3 coding DNA: TGTGCCAGCAGTTGGACCCGGGACCCACAAGAGACCCAGTACTTC. Translating it yields CASSWTRDPQETQYF. The chain couples TRBV12-3 or TRBV12-4 to TRBJ2-5, with D possibly called TRBD1 or TRBD2 (5 bases each). The length of the CDR3 is 15 residues. V was shortened by 4 bases and J by 2 bases, with 14 bases between the two germline ends.

V is TRBV6-2 or TRBV6-3 and J is TRBJ1-1; maybe TRBD1 (5 bases). The length of the CDR3 is 13 residues. Trimming stripped 8 bases from V and 5 bases from J, with 15 bases between. Germline loops: CDR1 MNHEY, CDR2 SVGEGT. The CDR3 DNA follows: TGTGCCAGCTCTGACCCGGGGCGGACTGAAGCTTTCTTT. Protein: CASSDPGRTEAFF.

This clonotype was observed at least ten times. The rearrangement uses TRBV6-2 or TRBV6-3 and TRBJ1-2; 9 positions agree with TRBD1. In germline, CDR1 is MNHEY, CDR2 SVGEGT. There are 15 residues in the CDR3. V lost 6 bases and J lost 2; bases outside the gene matches: 7. CDR3 nucleotide sequence: TGTGCCAGCAGGACCGGGACAGGGATGAACTATGGCTACACCTTC. Translation: CASRTGTGMNYGYTF.

This chain uses TRBV15 with TRBJ1-5, with TRBD1 as a possible D gene (5 bases). The CDR3 length is 18 residues. Germline values: CDR1 LNHNV, CDR2 YYDKDF (reference sequence). With 1 base removed from V and 0 bases from J, the gap between germline ends came to 16 bases. CDR3 DNA: TGTGCCACCAGCAGAGGACGCGGGGGGATCCGTAGCAATCAGCCCCAGCATTTT. As protein: CATSRGRGGIRSNQPQHF.

This clonotype came up many times. The chain has TRBV9 and TRBJ2-7; possibly TRBD1 for D (6 bases). This CDR3 has 13 residues. V dropped 3 bases and J dropped 7 bases, with 14 bases sitting between them. Germline V lookup: CDR1 SGDLS, CDR2 YYNGEE. CDR3 nucleotides: TGTGCCAGCAGCGCACTAATAAGGGGGGAGCAGTACTTC. It encodes CASSALIRGEQYF.

The chain couples TRBV12-3 or TRBV12-4 to TRBJ1-5; unclear D gene. There are 14 residues in the CDR3. V dropped 6 bases and J dropped 0 bases, with 9 bases sitting between them. In DNA form, the CDR3 reads TGTGCCAGCAGGGGGTGGGGTAGCAATCAGCCCCAGCATTTT. Protein product: CASRGWGSNQPQHF.